These T cell receptor beta chains were read from a single sample in a study of blood T cells in healthy people across ages. From the 5' RACE reads, TCRdb called clonotypes with MiXCR, one entry per CDR3 protein. The sample holds hundreds of thousands of distinct CDR3 sequences; more than 55% are singletons and the top ten take roughly 25%. Sequenced sample: blood. These receptors originate from a man in his forties in good health. Each CDR3 is given with its conserved first and last residue. The D gene is left open where the match is weak. Size is omitted from some rows. Given values are once, few, many or a class for expanded clones.

clone size	V gene	D gene	J gene	CDR3 DNA	CDR3 protein
.	TRBV24-1	TRBD2	TRBJ2-1	TGTGCCACCAGTGATCCCAGTGGACTAGGCGGTTTAAATGAGCAGTTCTTC	CATSDPSGLGGLNEQFF
.	TRBV5-1	TRBD1	TRBJ2-7	TGCGCCAGCAGCAAGGGGACAGCTTCCTACGAGCAGTACTTC	CASSKGTASYEQYF
.	TRBV7-3	TRBD2	TRBJ2-1	TGTGCCAGCAGCCCTACTAGCGGGGGGGCTGGAAATGAGCAGTTCTTC	CASSPTSGGAGNEQFF
.	TRBV7-9	.	TRBJ2-7	TGTGCCAGCAGCTTAGCCGAACCTCCGTACGAGCAGTACTTC	CASSLAEPPYEQYF
.	TRBV4-1	TRBD1	TRBJ2-1	TGCGCCAGCAGCCAAGATCTGGGACAGGTCAATGAGCAGTTCTTC	CASSQDLGQVNEQFF
.	TRBV6-1	.	TRBJ2-3	TGTGCCAGCAGTGAAACTAGGACTGGGTCCACAGATACGCAGTATTTT	CASSETRTGSTDTQYF
.	TRBV5-6	.	TRBJ2-7	TGTGCCAGCAAGGGGGACGGGAGCTCCTACGAGCAGTACTTC	CASKGDGSSYEQYF
few	TRBV7-2	.	TRBJ2-3	TGTGCCAGCAGCTTAGCAGGGGTTGGCCCGGGAGATACGCAGTATTTT	CASSLAGVGPGDTQYF
.	TRBV2	.	TRBJ2-3	TGTGCCAGCAGCGAATCCGGGCCCTTCAACGGTGGCACAGATACGCAGTATTTT	CASSESGPFNGGTDTQYF
once	TRBV7-2	TRBD1	TRBJ2-4	TGTGCCAGCAGCCCAGACAGGGATCGCGGCATTCAGTACTTC	CASSPDRDRGIQYF
.	TRBV12-3/TRBV12-4	TRBD1	TRBJ1-4	TGTGCCAGCAGTACATATCGGGGGACAGGGATGACTTCAACTAATGAAAAACTGTTTTTT	CASSTYRGTGMTSTNEKLFF
.	TRBV7-9	TRBD1	TRBJ2-5	TGTGCCGGCAGCCTAGGAAGCAGGGGGCCGGAGACCCAGTACTTC	CAGSLGSRGPETQYF
.	TRBV20-1	.	TRBJ1-1	TGCAGTGCACGAAAGACAGGGAACACTGAAGCTTTCTTT	CSARKTGNTEAFF
.	TRBV27	.	TRBJ1-4	TGTGCCAGCGGTAGGAGGGAGAATGAAAAACTGTTTTTT	CASGRRENEKLFF
.	TRBV27	.	TRBJ2-5	TGTGCCAGCAGTATCGAGACAAATTACAATGAGCAGTACTTC	CASSIETNYNEQYF
.	TRBV9	TRBD1	TRBJ1-2	TGTGCCAGCAGCGTAAACCCCGAAAGGGACAGGGAGGAGGATGGCTACACCTTC	CASSVNPERDREEDGYTF
.	TRBV6-2/TRBV6-3	.	TRBJ2-7	TGTGCCAGCAGTGTGTTCCTCTATCACGAGCAGTACTTC	CASSVFLYHEQYF
many	TRBV20-1	.	TRBJ1-2	TGCAGTGCTAGAGATGGGCGGGACTATGGCTACACCTTC	CSARDGRDYGYTF
few	TRBV27	.	TRBJ2-1	TGTGCCAGCAGTCTATCTGAGCAGTTCTTC	CASSLSEQFF
.	TRBV5-6	.	TRBJ2-1	TGTGCCAGCAGCTTTTCCGCAGGGATCGCGAATGAGCAGTTCTTC	CASSFSAGIANEQFF
.	TRBV20-1	TRBD2	TRBJ2-1	TGCAGTGCTAACTCTCCGGGGGGGCTAAACAATGAGCAGTTCTTC	CSANSPGGLNNEQFF
.	TRBV27	.	TRBJ2-5	TGTGCCAGCAGTTTATCGAAGGTGGGAGAGAGGGCGGAGACCCAGTACTTC	CASSLSKVGERAETQYF
few	TRBV20-1	TRBD1	TRBJ2-1	TGCAGTGCTAGATTATCCGGGACAGGGAATGAGCAGTTCTTC	CSARLSGTGNEQFF
.	TRBV29-1	TRBD2	TRBJ2-2	TGCAGCGTTGACACTAGCGGCGCGAACACCGGGGAGCTGTTTTTT	CSVDTSGANTGELFF
.	TRBV4-1	TRBD2	TRBJ2-7	TGCGCCAGCAGCCATTACGGGGGGAGCTCCTACGAGCAGTACTTC	CASSHYGGSSYEQYF
.	TRBV5-6	.	TRBJ2-4	TGTGCCAGCAGCTCGGAGAATAACTGGGAGGTAGCCAAAAACATTCAGTACTTC	CASSSENNWEVAKNIQYF
few	TRBV20-1	TRBD1	TRBJ2-7	TGCAGTGCTAGGAGGGGACAGGGTTCCTCCTACGAGCAGTACTTC	CSARRGQGSSYEQYF
.	TRBV7-6	.	TRBJ1-4	TGTGCCAGCAGCTCTACCAACGGGGGCGAAAAACTGTTTTTT	CASSSTNGGEKLFF
many	TRBV29-1	.	TRBJ2-7	TGCAGCGTTACAGGCAGCTCCTACGAGCAGTACTTC	CSVTGSSYEQYF
.	TRBV6-6	.	TRBJ2-6	TGTGCCAGCAGTTGGCCCTATGGGGGCTCTGGGGCCAACGTCCTGACTTTC	CASSWPYGGSGANVLTF
.	TRBV6-5	TRBD1	TRBJ1-1	TGTGCCAGCAGAAAAGGACAGGGAGGACGTACTGAAGCTTTCTTT	CASRKGQGGRTEAFF
.	TRBV30	.	TRBJ2-3	TGTGCCTGGAGTGTATCGGCAAGCACAGATACGCAGTATTTT	CAWSVSASTDTQYF
once	TRBV13	.	TRBJ2-5	TGTGCCAGCAGCTTAGTAGGGCGGACCGGTACCCAGTACTTC	CASSLVGRTGTQYF
few	TRBV29-1	.	TRBJ2-1	TGCAGCGTTGAAACCCTAGTTCCTACGGGCCGAAACAACAATGAGCAGTTCTTC	CSVETLVPTGRNNNEQFF
.	TRBV27	.	TRBJ2-7	TGTGCCAGCAGTTTCTCTCCCAGGGGGGTGAAGTACTTC	CASSFSPRGVKYF
.	TRBV3-1	TRBD2	TRBJ2-7	TGTGCCAGCAGCCGAGATCTAGGGACTAGCGCCACCTACGAGCAGTACTTC	CASSRDLGTSATYEQYF
.	TRBV23-1	.	TRBJ2-5	TGCGCCAGCAGTCAACCGAGCCCCGGAGTGAGGAGATCCCAAGAGACCCAGTACTTC	CASSQPSPGVRRSQETQYF